A single sample is the source of the 6 T cell receptor beta chains below, sequenced in a study of blood T cell repertoires in COVID-19. Data came from immunoSEQ multiplex PCR; TCRdb stores just in-frame clones and leaves some out. The sample lists 25,000 to 35,000 clones; more than 80% were seen once. Source material: peripheral blood. These TCRs come from an older man with acute or convalescent COVID-19.

Written as DNA, the CDR3 is TGCGCCAGCAGATTCTTACTGAGCACAGATACGCAGTATTTT. Residues: CASRFLLSTDTQYF. The V and J genes are TRBV5-1 and TRBJ2-3, with D uncertain. Deletions cut 5 bases from V and 0 bases from J, with 10 bases between. The CDR3 runs 14 residues. CDR1 is SGHRS, CDR2 YFSETQ, per germline.

The chain couples TRBV5-1 to TRBJ2-7; D may be TRBD1 (6 bases). The germline gives CDR1 SGHRS, CDR2 YFSETQ. This CDR3 comprises 13 residues. V was trimmed by 4 bases and J by 4 bases, leaving 12 bases between them. CDR3 sequence reads: CASSANRAYEQYF. In nucleotides, the CDR3 is TGCGCCAGCAGCGCCAACAGGGCTTACGAGCAGTACTTC.

The V gene is TRBV2, the J gene TRBJ2-2, with unresolved D. Trimming cost V 7 bases and J 2 bases, with 11 bases left between them. From germline, CDR1 is SNHLY and CDR2 FYNNEI. This CDR3 spans 14 amino acids. The CDR3 here is CASIVDTNTGELFF. The CDR3 DNA sequence: TGTGCCAGCATAGTAGACACTAACACCGGGGAGCTGTTTTTT.

The sample holds one count of this clone. The CDR3 loop reads CASNRDPADTQYF. CDR3 nucleotides: TGTGCCAGCAACAGGGACCCTGCAGATACGCAGTATTTT. The rearrangement joins TRBV6-6 to TRBJ2-3; D may be TRBD1 (6 bases). The CDR3 runs 13 residues. Trimming removed 7 bases from V and 4 bases from J, with 12 bases in between. In germline, CDR1 is MNHNY, CDR2 SVGAGI (reference sequence).

The rearrangement joins TRBV14 to TRBJ2-4; D ambiguous. This CDR3 region has 14 residues. Trimming took 1 base from V and 0 from J, leaving 4 bases between them. In germline, CDR1 is SGHDN, CDR2 FVKESK. The CDR3 loop is CASSQASAKNIQYF. Written as DNA, the CDR3 is TGTGCCAGCAGCCAAGCTTCAGCCAAAAACATTCAGTACTTC.

The chain uses TRBV6-6 and TRBJ2-7; D is uncertain. The CDR3 has 13 amino acids. Looked up from germline, CDR1 is MNHNY and CDR2 is SVGAGI (reference sequence). V gave up 6 bases and J gave up 3 bases, with 12 bases separating them. CDR3 DNA sequence: TGTGCCAGCAGACCCGGGTCTTTCTACGAGCAGTACTTC. This codes for CASRPGSFYEQYF.